Shown below are 8 T cell receptor beta chains from a single sample sequenced in a study of T-cell reconstitution after alpha-beta-depleted transplantation in children. A library of TCRbeta sequences, prepared with unique molecular identifiers, was generated. TCRdb processed the PCR reads anew with MiXCR; each CDR3 protein has one entry. The table includes around 87,000 distinct CDR3 sequences, 7% to 9% detected once. The sample in question was PBMCs from the stem cell graft donor, obtained from the stem cell graft. These receptors all come from a human donor who donated a stem cell graft to a child with congenital amegakaryocytic thrombocytopenia.

This clonotype was seen at least ten times. V gene TRBV5-1 combines with J gene TRBJ2-1; no definite D call. V was cut by 0 bases and J by 8 bases, with 18 bases left in between. The germline V gene encodes CDR1 SGHRS and CDR2 YFSETQ. CDR3 length: 16 residues. CDR3 protein: CASSLGASTVLDEQFF. Written as DNA, the CDR3 is TGCGCCAGCAGCTTGGGGGCCTCTACAGTCCTCGATGAGCAGTTCTTC.

At least ten counts were recorded for this clonotype. The chain has TRBV29-1 and TRBJ2-3; 13 positions match TRBD2. The V and J ends lost 7 bases and 7 bases, in that order; junction bases with no gene match: 11. Germline V gene data show CDR1 as SQVTM and CDR2 as ANQGSEA. The CDR3 extends over 15 amino acids. The CDR3 bases are TGCAGCGCCGGACTAGCGGGGGAGTTCGATCATACGCAGTATTTT. This translates into CSAGLAGEFDHTQYF.

Ten or more counts support this clonotype. The chain combines TRBV6-1 with TRBJ1-6; D unclear. V was shortened by 9 bases and J by 1 base, with 10 bases between the two germline ends. Germline V gene data show CDR1 as MNHNS and CDR2 as SASEGT. The CDR3 has 14 amino acids. This CDR3 reads CASRTASYNSPLHF. The CDR3 nucleotides read TGTGCCAGTCGCACCGCGTCCTATAATTCACCCCTCCACTTT.

This clonotype appeared many times. The chain has TRBV15 and TRBJ1-2; D is unclear. V lost 0 bases, J lost 11 bases, and 16 bases lay in between. This CDR3 region has 14 residues. CDR1 and CDR2 from the germline V gene are LNHNV and YYDKDF (reference sequence). CDR3 sequence (DNA): TGTGCCACCAGCAGAGATCGGTGGTCCGCCGCTTACACCTTC. This translates into CATSRDRWSAAYTF.

This chain joins TRBV2 and TRBJ2-7; TRBD1 aligns across 7 bases. The CDR3 sequence is 13 residues long. Germline assignment: CDR1 SNHLY and CDR2 FYNNEI. The trim removed 8 bases at V and 6 bases at J, leaving 10 bases unmatched. CDR3 in amino acids: CASLGQPYGEQYF. CDR3 nucleotide sequence: TGTGCCAGCTTGGGACAGCCCTACGGCGAGCAGTACTTC.

This clonotype was counted many times. The chain combines TRBV6-5 with TRBJ2-1; D is ambiguous. This CDR3 comprises 15 residues. V dropped 6 bases and J dropped 1 base, with 13 bases sitting between them. Germline CDR1 reads MNHEY; CDR2 reads SVGAGI. CDR3 DNA: TGTGCCAGCAGCTCCCGCTATGTATCCTACAATGAGCAGTTCTTC. Its translation is CASSSRYVSYNEQFF.

This clonotype showed up many times. The chain uses TRBV5-5 and TRBJ2-7; the D gene is possibly TRBD1 (6 bases). This CDR3 is built from 14 residues. With 6 bases removed from V and 0 bases from J, the gap between germline ends came to 13 bases. Per the germline V gene, CDR1 is SGHKS and CDR2 is YYEKEE (reference sequence). CDR3 nucleotide sequence: TGTGCCAGCAAGACCAGGGACAACTCCTACGAGCAGTACTTC. Translated: CASKTRDNSYEQYF.

The sample holds many counts of this clonotype. The chain uses TRBV20-1 and TRBJ2-2; the match to TRBD1 covers 9 bases. CDR3 length: 17 residues. Losses at the gene ends were 1 base for V and 6 bases for J; bases not matched to a gene: 12. Germline V lookup: CDR1 DFQATT, CDR2 SNEGSKA (reference sequence). This chain's CDR3 is CSARAVIGTGLPGELFF. The CDR3 coding sequence is TGCAGTGCTAGAGCCGTAATCGGGACAGGGTTACCCGGGGAGCTGTTTTTT.